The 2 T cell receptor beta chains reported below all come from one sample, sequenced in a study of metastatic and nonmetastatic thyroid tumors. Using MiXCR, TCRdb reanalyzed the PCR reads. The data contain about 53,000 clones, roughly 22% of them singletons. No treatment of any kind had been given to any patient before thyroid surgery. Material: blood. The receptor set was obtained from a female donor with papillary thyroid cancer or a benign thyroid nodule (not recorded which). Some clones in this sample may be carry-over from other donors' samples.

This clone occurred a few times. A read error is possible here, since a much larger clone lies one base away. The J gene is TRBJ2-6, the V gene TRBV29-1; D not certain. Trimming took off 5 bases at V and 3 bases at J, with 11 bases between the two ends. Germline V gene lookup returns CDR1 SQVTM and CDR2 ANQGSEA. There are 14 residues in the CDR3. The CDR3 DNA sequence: TGCAGCGTTTCGTGGCTAGGTGGGGCCAACGTCCTGACTTTC. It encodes CSVSWLGGANVLTF.

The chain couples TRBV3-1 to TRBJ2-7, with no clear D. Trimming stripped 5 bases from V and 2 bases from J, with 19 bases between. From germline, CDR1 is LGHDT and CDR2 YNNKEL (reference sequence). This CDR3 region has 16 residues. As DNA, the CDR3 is TGTGCCAGCAGCTACGGCCGTCTACTATCCGCCTACGAGCAGTACTTC. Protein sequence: CASSYGRLLSAYEQYF.